This T cell receptor beta chain emerged from a study of T cell responses to AZD1222 COVID-19 vaccine. Sequencing used immunoSEQ multiplex PCR; TCRdb keeps in-frame clones, though not all of them. The sample contains around 130,000 clones, more than 75% of which appear only once. Trimming removed 3 bases at V and 8 bases at J, with 14 bases between. This CDR3 contains 13 residues. CDR1 is SGHKS, CDR2 YYEKEE, per germline (reference sequence). The J gene is TRBJ1-2, the V gene TRBV5-5; tentatively, D is TRBD1 (6 bases). The source material was peripheral blood, sampled 28 days after the second AZD1222 dose. The TCR sequence derives from an adult who received the AZD1222 COVID-19 vaccine. CDR3 coding DNA: TGTGCCAGCAGCTCAAATCAGGGGTGGGGCTACACCTTC. Translation: CASSSNQGWGYTF.